The entry that follows covers one T cell receptor (beta chain) sequence. The data originate from a study of blood T cell repertoires in COVID-19. Whole-study context: Whether acute or convalescent, the COVID-19 samples came from the United States, Italy and Spain. Sample material is recorded as cDNA or gDNA derived from T cells, B-cell-depleted T cells, or PBMCs.

As processed by the authors: From reference gene primer amplification, estimates of nucleated cell counts were derived. Data came from immunoSEQ multiplex PCR; TCRdb stores just in-frame clones and leaves some out. From that table come the V and J calls and clone size; the DNA was used to work out D and trimming. Here the sample spans roughly 120,000 clones, less than 95% being singletons. The V end was cut by 0 bases, the J end by 4 bases, with 12 bases between. Germline CDR1 reads MNHNY; CDR2 reads SVGAGI (reference sequence). CDR3 length: 15 amino acids. This clonotype was sampled from a human donor with active COVID-19. The donor label of this sample is uncertain. J is TRBJ1-2 and V is TRBV6-6; D call uncertain. Material for sequencing was peripheral blood. Written as DNA, the CDR3 is TGTGCCAGCAGTTACTCCTCGAGTCCTATCTATGGCTACACCTTC. Translating it yields CASSYSSSPIYGYTF.